This T cell receptor beta chain was sequenced during a study of TIL therapy for anti-PD-1-resistant metastatic lung cancer. CDR1 and CDR2 (germline): MNHNS, SASEGT. There are 15 residues in the CDR3. Deletions cut 5 bases from V and 2 bases from J, with 13 bases between. Sequencing used immunoSEQ v3. The data were produced by immunoSEQ multiplex PCR, yet TCRdb's version contains in-frame clones alone and is incomplete. The sample shows more than 10,000 clones, 55% to 65% of them seen only once. Time point meaning: pre-treatment sample, taken before nivolumab and TIL therapy. Pleural nodules or supraclavicular lymph nodes made up most of the excised metastases sampled.

Material: tumor tissue, obtained at baseline. V gene TRBV6-1 combines with J gene TRBJ1-3; tentative D call: TRBD1 (6 bases). This receptor was taken from a person aged 25 to 85 with non-small cell lung cancer. The chain's CDR3 is CASSRTESPGNTIYF. The DNA for the CDR3 is TGTGCCAGCAGTCGGACAGAAAGCCCTGGAAACACCATATATTTT.